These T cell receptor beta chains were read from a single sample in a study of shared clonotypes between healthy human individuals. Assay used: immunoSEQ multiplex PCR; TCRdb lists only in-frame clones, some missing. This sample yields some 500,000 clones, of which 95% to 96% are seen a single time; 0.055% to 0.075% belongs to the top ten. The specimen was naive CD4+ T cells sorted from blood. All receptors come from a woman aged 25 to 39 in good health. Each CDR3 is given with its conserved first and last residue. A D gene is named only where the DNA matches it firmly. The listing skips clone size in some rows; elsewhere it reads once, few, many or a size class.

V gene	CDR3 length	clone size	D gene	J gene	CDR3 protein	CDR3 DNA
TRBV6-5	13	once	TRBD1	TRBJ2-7	CASRGTAIYEQYF	TGTGCCAGCAGAGGGACAGCTATATACGAGCAGTACTTC
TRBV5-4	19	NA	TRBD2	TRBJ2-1	CASGLPGTSGSGGINEQFF	TGTGCCAGCGGCCTACCCGGGACTAGCGGCTCAGGGGGAATCAATGAGCAGTTCTTC
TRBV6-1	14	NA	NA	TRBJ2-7	CASSEAGRSYEQYF	TGTGCCAGCAGTGAAGCGGGACGCTCCTACGAGCAGTACTTC
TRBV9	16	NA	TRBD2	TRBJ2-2	CASTGSGSKNTGELFF	TGTGCCAGCACGGGTAGCGGGAGTAAGAACACCGGGGAGCTGTTTTTT
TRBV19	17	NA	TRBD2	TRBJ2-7	CASTSGTSGSEPYEQYF	TGTGCCAGTACCTCCGGGACTAGCGGGAGTGAACCCTACGAGCAGTACTTC
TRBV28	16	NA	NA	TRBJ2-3	CASRPADILGTDTQYF	TGTGCCAGCAGACCAGCGGACATCCTCGGCACAGATACGCAGTATTTT
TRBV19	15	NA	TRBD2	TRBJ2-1	CATGGGISSYNEQFF	TGTGCCACCGGGGGAGGGATTAGCTCCTACAATGAGCAGTTCTTC
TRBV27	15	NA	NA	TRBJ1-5	CASSLDRLSNQPQHF	TGTGCCAGCAGTTTAGACAGGCTGAGTAATCAGCCCCAGCATTTT
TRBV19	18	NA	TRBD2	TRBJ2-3	CASLPAGTSGRAPDTQYF	TGTGCCAGCCTGCCTGCTGGGACTAGCGGGAGGGCCCCAGATACGCAGTATTTT
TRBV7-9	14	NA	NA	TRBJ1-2	CASSLGLGGSTAHF	TGTGCCAGCAGCTTAGGGTTAGGTGGCAGCACAGCTCACTTC
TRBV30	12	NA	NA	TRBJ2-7	CAWTIRGDEQYF	TGTGCCTGGACCATCAGGGGTGACGAGCAGTACTTC
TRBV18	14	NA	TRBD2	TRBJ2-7	CASSEGLGGYEQYF	TGTGCCAGCTCAGAGGGACTAGGGGGTTACGAGCAGTACTTC
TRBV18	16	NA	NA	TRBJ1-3	CASSIDPGGYGNTIYF	TGTGCCAGCTCAATCGACCCCGGGGGTTATGGAAACACCATATATTTT